Following are 21 T cell receptor beta chains from one sample sequenced in a study of identifying expanded T cells in peripheral blood. Data came from immunoSEQ multiplex PCR; TCRdb stores just in-frame clones and leaves some out. The repertoire consists of around 120,000 clones, with 86% occurring once and the leading ten covering more than 7%. Sequenced material: blood. The receptors stem from a person aged 18-70 years in good health.

J is TRBJ1-1 and V is TRBV27; D not resolved. Germline values: CDR1 MNHEY, CDR2 SMNVEV (reference sequence). V gave up 7 bases and J gave up 0 bases, with 18 bases separating them. CDR3 length: 16 amino acids. The CDR3 DNA follows: TGTGCCAGCAAGGCCTTCGGGGAAGGGATGAACACTGAAGCTTTCTTT. This encodes CASKAFGEGMNTEAFF.

This clone was recorded only once. The chain combines TRBV27 with TRBJ2-5; 7 positions match TRBD1. CDR3 length: 14 amino acids. Trimming at V came to 3 bases and at J to 5 bases, leaving 6 bases not matched to a gene. In germline, CDR1 is MNHEY, CDR2 SMNVEV (reference sequence). The CDR3 spells CASSFQGVGETQYF. DNA of the CDR3: TGTGCCAGCAGTTTCCAGGGGGTGGGGGAGACCCAGTACTTC.

The J gene is TRBJ2-1, the V gene TRBV5-5; a possible D gene is TRBD1 (5 bases). The length of the CDR3 is 13 residues. Germline V lookup: CDR1 SGHKS, CDR2 YYEKEE (reference sequence). The V gene lost 1 base and the J gene lost 9 bases, with 11 bases spanning the gap. CDR3 DNA sequence: TGTGCCAGCAGCTTGAGGGGTATTGCTGAGCAGTTCTTC. As protein: CASSLRGIAEQFF. The full variable domain, in which reference TRBV5-5 and TRBJ2-1 provide the parts outside the CDR3, is DAGVTQSPTHLIKTRGQQVTLRCSPISGHKSVSWYQQVLGQGPQFIFQYYEKEERGRGNFPDRFSARQFPNYSSELNVNALLLGDSALYLCASSLRGIAEQFFGPGTRLTVL.

V and J are TRBV6-5 and TRBJ2-7; 7 bases agree with TRBD1. The J segment lost 0 bases and the V segment lost 4 bases, leaving 3 bases of the junction unmatched. Germline V CDR1 and CDR2: MNHEY, SVGAGI. This CDR3 contains 14 residues. CDR3 nucleotides: TGTGCCAGCAGTTTACAGGGGTACTCCTACGAGCAGTACTTC. Translated: CASSLQGYSYEQYF.

J is TRBJ2-3 and V is TRBV18; D ambiguous. The CDR3 covers 14 residues. V lost 2 bases and J lost 5, with 11 bases in between. Per the germline V gene, CDR1 is KGHSH and CDR2 is LQKENI. CDR3 nucleotide sequence: TGTGCCAGCTCACCATGGATCAGCCAAGATACGCAGTATTTT. Translation: CASSPWISQDTQYF.

The rearrangement uses TRBV9 and TRBJ2-3, with D hard to call. CDR3 length equals 14 residues. CDR1 SGDLS and CDR2 YYNGEE come from the germline V gene. V was cut by 4 bases and J by 2 bases, with 11 bases left in between. CDR3 sequence: CASSPGDFTDTQYF. The CDR3 DNA follows: TGTGCCAGCAGCCCTGGAGACTTCACAGATACGCAGTATTTT.

This clone was recorded only once. This chain connects TRBV20-1 to TRBJ2-2; the D is unclear. Germline V gene data show CDR1 as DFQATT and CDR2 as SNEGSKA (reference sequence). V lost 5 bases and J 4 bases, leaving 2 bases between the germline ends. CDR3 length: 10 amino acids. In DNA form, the CDR3 reads TGCAGTGCTTGCACCGGGGAGCTGTTTTTT. Protein sequence: CSACTGELFF.

The chain uses TRBV7-2 and TRBJ1-2; TRBD1 is a possible D gene (6 bases). From germline, CDR1 is SGHTA and CDR2 FQGNSA. The CDR3 extends over 14 amino acids. V lost 1 base and J 6 bases, leaving 12 bases between the germline ends. CDR3 residues: CASSLVGQGNGYTF. DNA of the CDR3: TGTGCCAGCAGCTTAGTCGGCCAGGGGAATGGCTACACCTTC.

This sequence joins TRBV6-1 and TRBJ2-7, with unresolved D. Looked up from germline, CDR1 is MNHNS and CDR2 is SASEGT. The CDR3 sequence is 14 residues long. V was trimmed by 5 bases and J by 0 bases, leaving 11 bases between them. CDR3 amino acids: CASSFSEGSYEQYF. CDR3 DNA sequence: TGTGCCAGCAGTTTCAGCGAAGGCTCCTACGAGCAGTACTTC.

This chain connects TRBV6-1 to TRBJ1-2; 8 bases map to TRBD1. The CDR3 runs to 14 residues. Trimming took 1 base from V and 7 from J; bases not matched to a gene: 5. Germline CDR1 MNHNS, CDR2 SASEGT. For the CDR3, the DNA is TGTGCCAGCAGTGAAGGGACAGGGAGGGGTGGCTACACCTTC. It encodes CASSEGTGRGGYTF.

In its sample, this clone was seen once. J is TRBJ2-7 and V is TRBV5-4; maybe TRBD1 (7 bases). The V gene lost 4 bases and the J gene lost 0 bases, with 14 bases spanning the gap. Germline V gives CDR1 SGHNT, CDR2 YYREEE (reference sequence). The CDR3 is made up of 15 amino acids. CDR3 loop: CASSAGQTLSYEQYF. CDR3 coding DNA: TGTGCCAGCAGCGCGGGACAGACTCTCTCCTACGAGCAGTACTTC.

The gene calls are TRBV6-6 and TRBJ2-7, with 11 bases fitting TRBD2. This CDR3 spans 15 amino acids. Germline-derived CDR1 and CDR2 are MNHNY and SVGAGI (reference sequence). Trimming took 2 bases from V and 1 from J; bases not matched to a gene: 1. CDR3 nucleotides: TGTGCCAGCAGTTACACTAGCGGGGGTTCCTACGAGCAGTACTTC. Encoded protein: CASSYTSGGSYEQYF.

This chain connects TRBV5-1 to TRBJ1-2, with D possibly matching TRBD1 (5 bases). The CDR3 runs to 15 residues. V was pared by 0 bases and J by 8 bases, with 17 bases between. CDR1 SGHRS and CDR2 YFSETQ come from the germline V gene. The CDR3 DNA sequence: TGCGCCAGCAGCTTGGCCTGGGGGTCTCCCGAAGGCTACACCTTC. It specifies CASSLAWGSPEGYTF.

The CDR3 sequence: CASSFSGSTKTQYF. CDR3 in DNA: TGTGCCAGCAGTTTTAGCGGGAGTACAAAGACCCAGTACTTC. The chain carries TRBV28 and TRBJ2-5, with 9 bases lining up with TRBD2. The germline gives CDR1 MDHEN, CDR2 SYDVKM. Trimming removed 3 bases from V and 6 bases from J; junction bases left unmatched: 5. The CDR3 is 14 residues long.

The CDR3 region is CASSPGGNGETQYF. CDR3 DNA sequence: TGTGCCAGCAGCCCGGGGGGGAACGGAGAGACCCAGTACTTC. The chain combines TRBV9 with TRBJ2-5; 8 bases map to TRBD2. Unmatched junction bases numbered 6, after V lost 4 bases and J lost 4 bases. This CDR3 has 14 residues. Germline-derived CDR1 and CDR2 are SGDLS and YYNGEE.

This clone was detected once. In nucleotides, the CDR3 is TGCGCCAGCAGGGTGGGACCCCAGTCGGAGACCCAGTACTTC. This encodes CASRVGPQSETQYF. This chain joins TRBV5-1 and TRBJ2-5, with D possibly being TRBD1 or TRBD2 (5 bases each). Germline-derived CDR1 and CDR2 are SGHRS and YFSETQ. This CDR3 comprises 14 residues. V gave up 5 bases and J gave up 5 bases, with 16 bases separating them.

V usage is TRBV28 and J usage is TRBJ2-1; unclear D gene. From germline, CDR1 is MDHEN and CDR2 SYDVKM. Between the trimmed V and J ends, which lost 5 bases and 4 bases, there was a span of 9 bases. There are 13 residues in the CDR3. Written as DNA, the CDR3 is TGTGCCAGCAGTCCGCGACTGTACAATGAGCAGTTCTTC. As protein: CASSPRLYNEQFF.

This chain joins TRBV29-1 and TRBJ1-1; 8 positions match TRBD1. Trimming at V came to 7 bases and at J to 1 base, leaving 5 bases not matched to a gene. The CDR3 is 13 residues long. Looked up from germline, CDR1 is SQVTM and CDR2 is ANQGSEA. The CDR3 DNA is TGCAGCGGCCGACAGGGGAGGAACACTGAAGCTTTCTTT. It translates to CSGRQGRNTEAFF.

J is TRBJ2-7 and V is TRBV6-6, with D tentatively TRBD1 (5 bases). The CDR3 sequence is 12 residues long. V dropped 6 bases and J dropped 5 bases, with 11 bases sitting between them. CDR1 is MNHNY, CDR2 SVGAGI, per germline (reference sequence). The CDR3 loop is CASRPTENEQYF. The CDR3 nucleotides are TGTGCCAGCAGGCCGACAGAAAACGAGCAGTACTTC.

This clone is a singleton in its sample. CDR3 DNA sequence: TGTGCCAGCAGTGAAGAACCGGGGGAGCTGTTTTTT. Translating gives CASSEEPGELFF. The rearrangement links TRBV25-1 to TRBJ2-2, with unresolved D. The V gene's germline CDR1 is MGHDK and CDR2 SYGVNS. The CDR3 length is 12 residues. V was trimmed by 2 bases and J by 8 bases, leaving 6 bases between them.

This sequence joins TRBV19 and TRBJ2-2, with D possibly being TRBD1 (5 bases). The CDR3 has 13 amino acids. V was pared by 9 bases and J by 6 bases, with 14 bases between. Germline lookup yields CDR1 LNHDA and CDR2 SQIVND (reference sequence). The CDR3 protein is CASAQVRAGELFF. The CDR3 bases are TGTGCCAGCGCACAGGTTAGGGCCGGGGAGCTGTTTTTT.